This is a list of T cell receptor beta chains from one sample in a study of cytomegalovirus exposure and HLA in healthy donors. Generated by immunoSEQ multiplex PCR, the TCRdb table keeps only in-frame clones and is missing some. Counted here are some 220,000 clones, 75% to 85% occurring once; the ten biggest clones make up less than 3.5%. The sequencing sample was made of PBMCs. Receptors were obtained from a woman aged 60-75 years in good health and CMV-seropositive. Both conserved end residues are part of each CDR3. Each record gives: D gene, J gene, clone size, V gene, CDR3 DNA, CDR3 protein. D genes are given only for firm matches. Clone size is given for some rows only: seen once, a few or many times, or a class if the clone is expanded.

>TRBD2|TRBJ2-3|NA|TRBV4-3
TGCGCCAGCAGCCAAGATGTCAGCGGGGGGGTCCCAGATACGCAGTATTTT
CASSQDVSGGVPDTQYF
>NA|TRBJ2-7|once|TRBV5-4
TGTGCCAGCGGGGGGGGGCTAGCGAACTCCTACGAGCAGTACTTC
CASGGGLANSYEQYF
>NA|TRBJ1-1|NA|TRBV6-4
TGTGCCAGCAGACAGGTAGCGGGAACTGAAGCTTTCTTT
CASRQVAGTEAFF
>NA|TRBJ1-1|few|TRBV29-1
TGCAGCGTTCCGGACACTCTGAACACTGAAGCTTTCTTT
CSVPDTLNTEAFF
>TRBD1|TRBJ2-7|NA|TRBV5-4
TGTGCCAGCAGCTGGGGCGGACAGGGGTACGAGCAGTACTTC
CASSWGGQGYEQYF
>NA|TRBJ2-5|NA|TRBV5-1
TGCGCCAGCAGCTTGGCCGGGAGTGGGCATGAGACCCAGTACTTC
CASSLAGSGHETQYF
>TRBD1|TRBJ2-3|NA|TRBV4-3
TGCGCCAGCAGCCACGACCTAGGACAGGGCACAGATACGCAGTATTTT
CASSHDLGQGTDTQYF
>NA|TRBJ1-3|NA|TRBV6-1
TGTGCCAGCAGTGAAGGGGAGGACCCTGGAAACACCATATATTTT
CASSEGEDPGNTIYF
>NA|TRBJ2-1|NA|TRBV21-1
TGTGCCAGCAGCAATACAGGGACAAAGGGCTACAATGAGCAGTTCTTC
CASSNTGTKGYNEQFF
>NA|TRBJ1-4|NA|TRBV19
TGTGCCAGTAGCAGCAGTGAGGGCTTTATTGAAAAACTGTTTTTT
CASSSSEGFIEKLFF
>NA|TRBJ2-1|few|TRBV10-1
TGCGCCAGCAGTGAATCAGGGAGGACCCCCGGGAATGAGCAGTTCTTC
CASSESGRTPGNEQFF
>NA|TRBJ1-5|NA|TRBV2
TGTGCCAGCAGTGAAGCGCTTTGGGGGAGGAATCAGCCCCAGCATTTT
CASSEALWGRNQPQHF
>NA|TRBJ1-1|NA|TRBV28
TGTGCCAGCACTTCCATCGGCAGGGAAACTGAAGCTTTCTTT
CASTSIGRETEAFF
>NA|TRBJ2-1|NA|TRBV11-3
TGTGCCAGCAGCTTAGGGGGGCGGGGGATAGATGGGCAGTTCTTC
CASSLGGRGIDGQFF
>NA|TRBJ2-5|NA|TRBV25-1
TGTGCCAGCACCGGGGTTTTAGAGACCCAGTACTTC
CASTGVLETQYF
>NA|TRBJ2-7|NA|TRBV4-1
TGCGCCAGCAGCCAAGATCAAGGGACAATGATGCACGAGCAGTACTTC
CASSQDQGTMMHEQYF
>TRBD2|TRBJ2-1|NA|TRBV10-3
TGTGCCATCGATACTAGCGAGTACAATGAGCAGTTCTTC
CAIDTSEYNEQFF
>TRBD1|TRBJ2-3|NA|TRBV5-1
TGCGCCAGCAGAAGGACAGGGGTTCTAGATACGCAGTATTTT
CASRRTGVLDTQYF
>NA|TRBJ2-1|few|TRBV19
TGTGCCAGTAGTATCTACAGTAATGAGCAGTTCTTC
CASSIYSNEQFF
>TRBD1|TRBJ1-2|NA|TRBV19
TGTGCCAGTAGCCCTCAACCACAGGGGGGAGGCTATGGCTACACCTTC
CASSPQPQGGGYGYTF
>NA|TRBJ1-5|once|TRBV18
TGTGCCAGCTCACCAAACGGGCCAGGGAGCAATCAGCCCCAGCATTTT
CASSPNGPGSNQPQHF
>TRBD2|TRBJ2-3|NA|TRBV29-1
TGCAGCGTCCAGACTAGCGGGAGTGCAGGAACGCAGTATTTT
CSVQTSGSAGTQYF
>NA|TRBJ1-5|NA|TRBV30
TGTGCCTGGAGTGTGATCAGGGGGCCCCAGCATTTT
CAWSVIRGPQHF
>NA|TRBJ1-5|NA|TRBV10-3
TGTGCCATCATGGGGGAGGGCCCCAATCAGCCCCAGCATTTT
CAIMGEGPNQPQHF
>NA|TRBJ1-2|NA|TRBV29-1
TGCAGCGTTGCCGGACAGACCTATGGCTACACCTTC
CSVAGQTYGYTF
>TRBD1|TRBJ2-7|once|TRBV4-2
TGTGCCAGCAGCCTTTCGAGACAGGGCGGGTACGAGCAGTACTTC
CASSLSRQGGYEQYF
>TRBD1|TRBJ2-7|once|TRBV18
TGTGCCAGCTCATCGGGACAGCAGAGCTCCTACGAGCAGTACTTC
CASSSGQQSSYEQYF
>NA|TRBJ1-4|NA|TRBV7-8
TGTGCCAGCAGCGCCTCGGGTTTGTCTAATGAAAAACTGTTTTTT
CASSASGLSNEKLFF
>TRBD2|TRBJ2-1|NA|TRBV2
TGTGCCAGCGTCCGCGGGGGGGGGAGCTCCTACAATGAGCAGTTCTTC
CASVRGGGSSYNEQFF